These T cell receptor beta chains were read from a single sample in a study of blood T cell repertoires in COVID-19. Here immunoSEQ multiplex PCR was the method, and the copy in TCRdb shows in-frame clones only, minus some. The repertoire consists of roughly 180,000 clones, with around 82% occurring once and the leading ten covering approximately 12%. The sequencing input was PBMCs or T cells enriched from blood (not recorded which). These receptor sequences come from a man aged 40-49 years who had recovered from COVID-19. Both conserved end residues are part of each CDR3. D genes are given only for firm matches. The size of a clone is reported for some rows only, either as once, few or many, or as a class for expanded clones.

CDR3nt: TGCGCCAGCAGCTTGGCCTCGGCGGGGGCCGATTACAATGAGCAGTTCTTC
CDR3aa: CASSLASAGADYNEQFF
abundance: NA
j_gene: TRBJ2-1
v_gene: TRBV5-1
d_gene: NA

CDR3nt: TGTGCCAGCAGCTTTATAACAGATACGCAGTATTTT
CDR3aa: CASSFITDTQYF
abundance: NA
j_gene: TRBJ2-3
v_gene: TRBV5-4
d_gene: NA

CDR3nt: TGTGCCAGCAGTGAATCCGGGACAGGGATGGACAAAAACATTCAGTACTTC
CDR3aa: CASSESGTGMDKNIQYF
abundance: NA
j_gene: TRBJ2-4
v_gene: TRBV25-1
d_gene: TRBD1

CDR3nt: TGTGCCAGCAGTCCCATACGGGGGAACACTGAAGCTTTCTTT
CDR3aa: CASSPIRGNTEAFF
abundance: few
j_gene: TRBJ1-1
v_gene: TRBV7-2
d_gene: NA

CDR3nt: TGTGCCATCAGTGAGGGCCTTCCTCATTACAATGAGCAGTTCTTC
CDR3aa: CAISEGLPHYNEQFF
abundance: NA
j_gene: TRBJ2-1
v_gene: TRBV10-3
d_gene: NA

CDR3nt: TGCGCCAGCAGCTTGGTAGGGGGTAACTATGGCTACACCTTC
CDR3aa: CASSLVGGNYGYTF
abundance: NA
j_gene: TRBJ1-2
v_gene: TRBV5-1
d_gene: NA

CDR3nt: TGCAGCGTTGAAGATCCGGGACCTGGAGCGGGAACCCACACAGATACGCAGTATTTT
CDR3aa: CSVEDPGPGAGTHTDTQYF
abundance: NA
j_gene: TRBJ2-3
v_gene: TRBV29-1
d_gene: TRBD2

CDR3nt: TGCAGCGTTGAAGGCCCCCTATACGGGGAGCTGTTTTTT
CDR3aa: CSVEGPLYGELFF
abundance: NA
j_gene: TRBJ2-2
v_gene: TRBV29-1
d_gene: NA

CDR3nt: TGTGCCAGCTCACAACTAACAGGGAGCTATGGCTACACCTTC
CDR3aa: CASSQLTGSYGYTF
abundance: few
j_gene: TRBJ1-2
v_gene: TRBV18
d_gene: NA

CDR3nt: TGTGCCAGCAGCTCCGGGACAGGGGGCGGCAATCAGCCCCAGCATTTT
CDR3aa: CASSSGTGGGNQPQHF
abundance: few
j_gene: TRBJ1-5
v_gene: TRBV5-5
d_gene: TRBD1

CDR3nt: TGTGCCAGTGGACATTACCCAGGGAGCAATCAGCCCCAGCATTTT
CDR3aa: CASGHYPGSNQPQHF
abundance: NA
j_gene: TRBJ1-5
v_gene: TRBV19
d_gene: NA

CDR3nt: TGTGCCAGCAGCCAAGTACTAGCGGGAGTTCACGGTCAAAACACAGATACGCAGTATTTT
CDR3aa: CASSQVLAGVHGQNTDTQYF
abundance: NA
j_gene: TRBJ2-3
v_gene: TRBV4-2
d_gene: TRBD2

CDR3nt: TGTGCCAGCAGCTTCACAGGGCCATGGGATGAGCAGTTCTTC
CDR3aa: CASSFTGPWDEQFF
abundance: NA
j_gene: TRBJ2-1
v_gene: TRBV5-4
d_gene: NA

CDR3nt: TGTGCCAGCAGCTTGGGGGGGAACACTGAAGCTTTCTTT
CDR3aa: CASSLGGNTEAFF
abundance: NA
j_gene: TRBJ1-1
v_gene: TRBV11-1
d_gene: NA

CDR3nt: TGCGCCAGCAGCCAAGGCGCGGCCGACCCCAGCTATGGCTACACCTTC
CDR3aa: CASSQGAADPSYGYTF
abundance: NA
j_gene: TRBJ1-2
v_gene: TRBV4-3
d_gene: NA